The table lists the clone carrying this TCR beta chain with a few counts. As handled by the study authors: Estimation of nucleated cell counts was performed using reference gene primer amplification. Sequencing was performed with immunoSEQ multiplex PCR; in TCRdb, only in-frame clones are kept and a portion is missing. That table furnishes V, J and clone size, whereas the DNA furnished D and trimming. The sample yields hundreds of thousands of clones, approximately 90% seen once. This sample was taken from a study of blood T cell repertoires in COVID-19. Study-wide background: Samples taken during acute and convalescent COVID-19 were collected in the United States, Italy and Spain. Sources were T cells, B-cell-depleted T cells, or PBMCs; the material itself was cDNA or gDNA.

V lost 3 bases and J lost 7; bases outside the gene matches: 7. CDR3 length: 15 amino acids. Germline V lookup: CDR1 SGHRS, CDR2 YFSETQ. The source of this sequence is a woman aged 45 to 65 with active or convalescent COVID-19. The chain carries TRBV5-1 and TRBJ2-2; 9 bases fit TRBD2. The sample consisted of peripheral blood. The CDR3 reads CASSWGLAANGELFF. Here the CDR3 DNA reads TGCGCCAGCAGCTGGGGACTAGCAGCAAACGGGGAGCTGTTTTTT.